This record covers a single TCR beta chain. The data are from a study of OX40 agonist ivuxolimab in advanced cancers. TCRdb's table, derived via immunoSEQ multiplex PCR, lists solely in-frame clones and lacks some. The table shows some 74,000 clones, with around 89% occurring only once. Sequencing was performed on CD4+ or CD8+ T cells sorted from blood, taken in a trial of the OX40 agonist ivuxolimab. This TCR came from an adult with an advanced solid tumor such as melanoma, head and neck, liver or kidney cancer.

The DNA for the CDR3 is TGTGCCAGCAGCTTTGGGCCTGATGAGCAGTACTTC. Encoded protein: CASSFGPDEQYF. The rearrangement links TRBV7-9 to TRBJ2-7; D ambiguous. V was cut by 3 bases and J by 7 bases, with 10 bases left in between. The length of the CDR3 is 12 residues. Looked up from germline, CDR1 is SEHNR and CDR2 is FQNEAQ (reference sequence).